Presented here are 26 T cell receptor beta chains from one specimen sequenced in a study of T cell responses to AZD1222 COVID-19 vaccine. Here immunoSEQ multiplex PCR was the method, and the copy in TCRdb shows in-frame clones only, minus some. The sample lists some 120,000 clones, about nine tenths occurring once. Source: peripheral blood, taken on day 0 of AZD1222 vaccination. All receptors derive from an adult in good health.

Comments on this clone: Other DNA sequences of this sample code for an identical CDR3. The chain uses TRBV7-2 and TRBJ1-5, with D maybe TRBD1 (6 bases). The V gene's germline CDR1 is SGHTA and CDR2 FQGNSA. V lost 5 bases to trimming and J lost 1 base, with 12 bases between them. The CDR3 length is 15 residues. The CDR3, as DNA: TGTGCCAGCAGCCCCCTGAGGGGGAGCAATCAGCCCCAGCATTTT. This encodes CASSPLRGSNQPQHF.

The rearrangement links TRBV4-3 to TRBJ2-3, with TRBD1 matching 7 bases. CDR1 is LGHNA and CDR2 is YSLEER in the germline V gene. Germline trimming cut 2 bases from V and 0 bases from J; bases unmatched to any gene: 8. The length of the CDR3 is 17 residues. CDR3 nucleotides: TGCGCCAGCAGCCAAAACCGGGACAGAGGCAGCACAGATACGCAGTATTTT. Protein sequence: CASSQNRDRGSTDTQYF.

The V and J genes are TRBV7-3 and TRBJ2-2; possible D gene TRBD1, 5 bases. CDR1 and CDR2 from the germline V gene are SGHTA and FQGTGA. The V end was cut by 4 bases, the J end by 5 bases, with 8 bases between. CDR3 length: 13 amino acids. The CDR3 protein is CASSSRQTGELFF. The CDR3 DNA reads TGTGCCAGCAGCTCAAGACAGACCGGGGAGCTGTTTTTT.

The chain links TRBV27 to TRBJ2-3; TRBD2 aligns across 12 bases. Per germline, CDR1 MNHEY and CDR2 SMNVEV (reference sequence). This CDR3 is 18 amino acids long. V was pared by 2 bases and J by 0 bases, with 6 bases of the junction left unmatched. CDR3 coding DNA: TGTGCCAGCAGTTTAAGGACTAGCGGGACCCCAAGCACAGATACGCAGTATTTT. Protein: CASSLRTSGTPSTDTQYF.

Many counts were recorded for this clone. The CDR3 loop reads CAISEFYITNTGELFF. The CDR3 region has the DNA TGTGCCATCAGTGAATTCTACATAACTAACACCGGGGAGCTGTTTTTT. The chain employs TRBV10-3 and TRBJ2-2; D gene unclear. Germline V gives CDR1 ENHRY, CDR2 SYGVKD. CDR3 length equals 16 residues. Trimming left V 3 bases short and J 2 bases short, with 13 bases between.

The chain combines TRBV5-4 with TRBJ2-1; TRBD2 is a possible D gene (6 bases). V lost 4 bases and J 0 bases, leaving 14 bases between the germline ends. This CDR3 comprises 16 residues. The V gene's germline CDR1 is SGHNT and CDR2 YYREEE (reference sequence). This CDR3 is CASSIGTPSSYNEQFF. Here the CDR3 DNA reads TGTGCCAGCAGCATCGGGACTCCTAGCTCCTACAATGAGCAGTTCTTC.

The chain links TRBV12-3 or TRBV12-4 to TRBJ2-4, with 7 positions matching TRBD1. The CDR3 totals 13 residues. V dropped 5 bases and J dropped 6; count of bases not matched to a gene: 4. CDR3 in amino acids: CASSPRQGNIQYF. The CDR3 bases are TGTGCCAGCAGTCCGAGACAGGGAAACATTCAGTACTTC.

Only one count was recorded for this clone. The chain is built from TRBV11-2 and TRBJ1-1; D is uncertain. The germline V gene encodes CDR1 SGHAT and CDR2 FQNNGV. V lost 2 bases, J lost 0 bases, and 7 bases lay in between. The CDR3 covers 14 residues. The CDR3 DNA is TGTGCCAGCAGCTTATCTCGGATGAACACTGAAGCTTTCTTT. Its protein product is CASSLSRMNTEAFF.

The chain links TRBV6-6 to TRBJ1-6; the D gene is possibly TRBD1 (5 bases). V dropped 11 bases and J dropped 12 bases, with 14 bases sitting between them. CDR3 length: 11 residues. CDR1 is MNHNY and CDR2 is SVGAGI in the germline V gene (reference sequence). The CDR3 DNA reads TGTGCCGTCGAACAGGAAAAACCCCTCCACTTT. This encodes CAVEQEKPLHF.

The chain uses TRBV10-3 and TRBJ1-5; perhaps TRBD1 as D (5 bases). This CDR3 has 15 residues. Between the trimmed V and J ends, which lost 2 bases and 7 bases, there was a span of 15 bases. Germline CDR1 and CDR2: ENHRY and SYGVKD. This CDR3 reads CAISEGTAHGQPQHF. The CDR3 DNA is TGTGCCATCAGTGAGGGGACTGCTCACGGGCAGCCCCAGCATTTT.

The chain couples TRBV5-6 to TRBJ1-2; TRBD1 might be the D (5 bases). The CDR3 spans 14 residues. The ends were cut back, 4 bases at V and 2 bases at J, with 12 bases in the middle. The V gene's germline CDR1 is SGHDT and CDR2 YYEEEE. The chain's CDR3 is CASSPMGLNYGYTF. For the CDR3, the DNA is TGTGCCAGCAGCCCCATGGGGCTCAACTATGGCTACACCTTC.

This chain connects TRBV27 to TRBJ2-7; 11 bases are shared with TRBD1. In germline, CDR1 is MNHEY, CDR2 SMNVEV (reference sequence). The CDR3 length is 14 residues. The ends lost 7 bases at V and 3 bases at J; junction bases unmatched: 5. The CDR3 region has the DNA TGTGCCAGCATACGGACAGGGGGCATCTACGAGCAGTACTTC. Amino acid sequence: CASIRTGGIYEQYF.

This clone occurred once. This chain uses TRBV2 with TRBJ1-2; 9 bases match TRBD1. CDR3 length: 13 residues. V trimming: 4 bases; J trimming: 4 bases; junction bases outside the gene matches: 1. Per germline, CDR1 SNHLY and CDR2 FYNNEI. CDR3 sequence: CASSGTGVYGYTF. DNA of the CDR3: TGTGCCAGCAGTGGGACAGGGGTCTATGGCTACACCTTC.

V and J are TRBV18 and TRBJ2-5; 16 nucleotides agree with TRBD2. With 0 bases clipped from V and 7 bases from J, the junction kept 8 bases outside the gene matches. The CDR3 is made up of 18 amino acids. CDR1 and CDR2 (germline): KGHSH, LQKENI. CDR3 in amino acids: CASSPPGTSGGAVGTQYF. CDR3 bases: TGTGCCAGCTCACCACCCGGGACTAGCGGGGGGGCCGTCGGGACCCAGTACTTC.

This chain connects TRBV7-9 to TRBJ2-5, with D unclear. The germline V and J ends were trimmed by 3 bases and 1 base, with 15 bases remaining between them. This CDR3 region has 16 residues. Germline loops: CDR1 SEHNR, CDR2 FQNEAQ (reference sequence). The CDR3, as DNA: TGTGCCAGCAGCTTCCGGGCTTCTCCGAGCCAAGAGACCCAGTACTTC. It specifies CASSFRASPSQETQYF.

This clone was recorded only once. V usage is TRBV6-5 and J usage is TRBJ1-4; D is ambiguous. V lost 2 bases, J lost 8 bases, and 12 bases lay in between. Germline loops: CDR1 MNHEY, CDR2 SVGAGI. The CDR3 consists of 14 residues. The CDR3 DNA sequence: TGTGCCAGCAGTTACGCTAGATCGGCGGAAAAACTGTTTTTT. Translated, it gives CASSYARSAEKLFF.

The CDR3 is CASSPPNEKLFF. The CDR3 coding sequence is TGTGCCAGCAGCCCACCTAATGAAAAACTGTTTTTT. The chain carries TRBV7-8 and TRBJ1-4; no definite D call. The CDR3 runs 12 residues. Trimming left V 5 bases short and J 3 bases short, with 4 bases between. The germline CDR1 and CDR2 sequences are SGHVS and FQNEAQ.

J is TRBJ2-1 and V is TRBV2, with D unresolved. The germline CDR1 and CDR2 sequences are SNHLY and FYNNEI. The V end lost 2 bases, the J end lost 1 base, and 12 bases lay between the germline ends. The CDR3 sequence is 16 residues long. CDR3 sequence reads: CASSEKARVSYNEQFF. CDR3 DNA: TGTGCCAGCAGTGAAAAGGCTAGGGTATCCTACAATGAGCAGTTCTTC.

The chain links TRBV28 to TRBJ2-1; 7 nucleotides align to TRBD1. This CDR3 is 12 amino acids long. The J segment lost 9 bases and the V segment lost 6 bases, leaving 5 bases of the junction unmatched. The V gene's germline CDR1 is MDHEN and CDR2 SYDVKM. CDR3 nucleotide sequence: TGTGCCAGCAGCATGACAGGGTTTGAGCAGTTCTTC. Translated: CASSMTGFEQFF.

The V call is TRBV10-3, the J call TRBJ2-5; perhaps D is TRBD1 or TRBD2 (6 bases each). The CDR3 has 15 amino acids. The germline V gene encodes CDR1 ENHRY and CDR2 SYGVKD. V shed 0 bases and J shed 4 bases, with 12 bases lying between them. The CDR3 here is CAISESEGGSETQYF. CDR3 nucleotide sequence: TGTGCCATCAGTGAGTCAGAGGGGGGATCAGAGACCCAGTACTTC.

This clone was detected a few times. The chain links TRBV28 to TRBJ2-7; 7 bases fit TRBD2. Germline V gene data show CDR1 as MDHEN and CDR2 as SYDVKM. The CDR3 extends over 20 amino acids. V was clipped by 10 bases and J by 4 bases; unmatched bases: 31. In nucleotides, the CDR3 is TGTGCCACCGAGGAGGGTGGGCTTCCCAGGTTGCGGGGGTTACGGTACGAGCAGTACTTC. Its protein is CATEEGGLPRLRGLRYEQYF.

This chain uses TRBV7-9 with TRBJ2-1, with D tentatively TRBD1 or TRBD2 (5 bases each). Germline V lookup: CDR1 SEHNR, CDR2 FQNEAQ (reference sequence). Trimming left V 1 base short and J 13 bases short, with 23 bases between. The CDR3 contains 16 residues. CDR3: CASSLGLGHSFEGQFF. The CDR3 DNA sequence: TGTGCCAGCAGCTTAGGCCTTGGACACTCATTTGAGGGCCAGTTCTTC.

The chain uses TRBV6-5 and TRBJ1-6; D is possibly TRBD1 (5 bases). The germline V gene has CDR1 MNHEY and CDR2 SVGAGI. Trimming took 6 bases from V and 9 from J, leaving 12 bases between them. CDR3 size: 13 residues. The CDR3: CASRQALSSPLHF. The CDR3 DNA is TGTGCCAGCAGACAGGCTCTTTCTTCACCCCTCCACTTT.

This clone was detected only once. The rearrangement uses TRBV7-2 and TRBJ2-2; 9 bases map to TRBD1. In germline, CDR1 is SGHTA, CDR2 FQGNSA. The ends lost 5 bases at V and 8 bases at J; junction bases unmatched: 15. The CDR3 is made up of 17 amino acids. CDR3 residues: CASSPPSGQGRLGELFF. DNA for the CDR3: TGTGCCAGCAGCCCCCCCTCGGGACAGGGAAGATTGGGGGAGCTGTTTTTT.

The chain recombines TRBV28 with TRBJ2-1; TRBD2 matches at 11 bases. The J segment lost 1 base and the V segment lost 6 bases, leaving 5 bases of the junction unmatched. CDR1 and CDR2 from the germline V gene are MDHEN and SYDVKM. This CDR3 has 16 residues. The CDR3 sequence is CASSQTSGVSYNEQFF. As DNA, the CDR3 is TGTGCCAGCAGCCAGACTAGCGGGGTTTCCTACAATGAGCAGTTCTTC.

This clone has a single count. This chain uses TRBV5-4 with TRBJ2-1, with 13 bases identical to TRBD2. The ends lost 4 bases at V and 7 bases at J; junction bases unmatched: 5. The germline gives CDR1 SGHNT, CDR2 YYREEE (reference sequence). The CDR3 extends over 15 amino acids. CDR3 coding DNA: TGTGCCAGCAGCGGGACTAGCGGGGTGGGGAATGAGCAGTTCTTC. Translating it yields CASSGTSGVGNEQFF. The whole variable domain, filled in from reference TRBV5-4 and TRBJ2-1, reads ETGVTQSPTHLIKTRGQQVTLRCSSQSGHNTVSWYQQALGQGPQFIFQYYREEENGRGNFPPRFSGLQFPNYSSELNVNALELDDSALYLCASSGTSGVGNEQFFGPGTRLTVL.